The clone carrying this TCR beta chain appeared a single time. No antigen is known for it. Germline V lookup: CDR1 SGHAT, CDR2 FQNNGV. The CDR3 is 13 residues long. The V segment lost 5 bases and the J segment 3 bases; nucleotides outside the gene matches: 3. Profiled with immunoSEQ multiplex PCR; TCRdb holds only in-frame clones, not every one. This sample yields some 150,000 clones, of which about 91% are seen a single time; more than 3% belongs to the top ten. The data stem from a study of T cell responses to AZD1222 COVID-19 vaccine. General study points: Spike-specific TCR breadth rose after two AZD1222 doses, and depth rose as well. Of spike-specific TCRs, nearly half reportedly target regions left unmutated in variants. Donors in the cohort were predominantly white British and more often female, and clonal diversity was possibly underestimated.

The clonotype originates from an adult in good health. The chain couples TRBV11-2 to TRBJ1-2, with 7 bases that match TRBD1. Material: peripheral blood, obtained on day 0 of MenACWY control vaccination. CDR3 bases: TGTGCCAGCAGCCTTGACAGGGACTATGGCTACACCTTC. Translation gives CASSLDRDYGYTF.